Below, 5 T cell receptor beta chains from the same sample are listed, as sequenced in a study of glioma-infiltrating T cells. TCR alpha and beta CDR3 regions were amplified from RNA using iRepertoire nested multiplex PCR. TCRdb reprocessed the multiplex PCR reads via MiXCR and lists one record per CDR3 protein. This sample has 150,000 to 200,000 distinct CDR3 sequences; roughly 32% occur once, and the top ten carry about 19%. The source material was glioma tissue, nonneoplastic brain tissue, or PBMCs (not recorded which). These receptor sequences come from a human donor with low-grade glioma or glioblastoma, undergoing nonglioma brain surgery, or in good health (not recorded which).

This clonotype was seen at least ten times. This sequence joins TRBV7-2 and TRBJ1-1; 8 nucleotides match TRBD1. The germline gives CDR1 SGHTA, CDR2 FQGNSA. The CDR3 spans 13 residues. With V trimmed by 5 bases and J by 5 bases, 4 bases remained unmatched. In DNA, the CDR3 is TGTGCCAGCAGCCGCTGGACAGGGACTGAAGCTTTCTTT. Encoded protein: CASSRWTGTEAFF.

Many counts were recorded for this clonotype. The chain couples TRBV28 to TRBJ2-3, with 7 positions matching TRBD2. Germline V gene lookup returns CDR1 MDHEN and CDR2 SYDVKM. The J segment lost 5 bases and the V segment lost 7 bases, leaving 12 bases of the junction unmatched. This CDR3 comprises 15 residues. The CDR3 protein is CASIRGGPNVDTQYF. The CDR3 coding sequence is TGTGCCAGCATTCGGGGAGGGCCTAACGTAGATACGCAGTATTTT.

As concerns this clonotype: Since a much larger clone is just one base distant, this may be a read error. The genes are TRBV2 and TRBJ2-5, with TRBD1 identical over 11 bases. CDR3 size: 14 residues. The germline V gene encodes CDR1 SNHLY and CDR2 FYNNEI. This CDR3 is CASSTDRGPEIQYF. The CDR3, as DNA: TGTGCCAGCAGTACGGACAGGGGGCCAGAGATCCAGTACTTC. The full variable domain, its missing parts supplied by reference TRBV2 and TRBJ2-5, is EPEVTQTPSHQVTQMGQEVILRCVPISNHLYFYWYRQILGQKVEFLVSFYNNEISEKSEIFDDQFSVERPDGSNFTLKIRSTKLEDSAMYFCASSTDRGPEIQYFGPGTRLLVL.

This clonotype occurred many times. The J gene is TRBJ2-2, the V gene TRBV7-9; D unresolved. There are 15 residues in the CDR3. The V gene's germline CDR1 is SEHNR and CDR2 FQNEAQ (reference sequence). V was cut by 1 base and J by 1 base, with 7 bases left in between. The CDR3 sequence is CASSLEWGNTGELFF. CDR3 nucleotides: TGTGCCAGCAGCTTAGAATGGGGGAACACCGGGGAGCTGTTTTTT.

This clonotype was detected many times. The genes are TRBV5-4 and TRBJ2-7; D possibly corresponds to TRBD1 (6 bases). Trimming stripped 2 bases from V and 6 bases from J, with 15 bases between. CDR3 length: 14 residues. The germline V gene encodes CDR1 SGHNT and CDR2 YYREEE (reference sequence). CDR3 nucleotide sequence: TGTGCCAGCAGCTTCGACAACCGAGGGGGCGAGCAGTACTTC. Amino acid sequence: CASSFDNRGGEQYF.